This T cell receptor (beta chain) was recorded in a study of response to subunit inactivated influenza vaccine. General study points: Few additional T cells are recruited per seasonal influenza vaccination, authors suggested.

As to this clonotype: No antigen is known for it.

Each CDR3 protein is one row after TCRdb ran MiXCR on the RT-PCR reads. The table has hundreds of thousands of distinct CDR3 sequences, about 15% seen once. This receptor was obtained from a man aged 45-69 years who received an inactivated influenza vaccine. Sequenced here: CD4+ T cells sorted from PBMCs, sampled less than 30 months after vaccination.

The CDR3 bases are TGTGCCAGCAGTCCGGACTGGGAGCGAGAAAAACTGTTTTTT. Amino acid sequence: CASSPDWEREKLFF. The rearrangement links TRBV27 to TRBJ1-4; unclear D gene. V was trimmed by 5 bases and J by 8 bases, leaving 15 bases between them. The germline gives CDR1 MNHEY, CDR2 SMNVEV (reference sequence). This CDR3 comprises 14 residues.